These T cell receptor beta chains were read from a single sample in a study of identical twins. TCRdb re-analysed the 5' RACE reads in MiXCR, keeping a single row per CDR3 protein. The sample lists 1.5 million to 2 million distinct CDR3 sequences; about 32% were seen once. Input material: cord blood. The receptor set was obtained from a newborn girl in good health. The CDR3 runs from the conserved cysteine through the conserved F or W. D genes are given only for firm matches. Clone size is given for some rows only: seen once, a few or many times, or a class if the clone is expanded.

CDR3 length: 16; clone size: NA; D gene: NA; J gene: TRBJ1-1; V gene: TRBV12-3/TRBV12-4; CDR3 DNA: TGTGCCAGCGCCCTACCCAGGGTCACTGGCTCCACTGAAGCTTTCTTT; CDR3 protein: CASALPRVTGSTEAFF
CDR3 length: 13; clone size: few; D gene: TRBD2; J gene: TRBJ2-7; V gene: TRBV20-1; CDR3 DNA: TGCAGTGCTAGAGATTTACGGGGGGAAGAGCAGTACTTC; CDR3 protein: CSARDLRGEEQYF
CDR3 length: 15; clone size: NA; D gene: NA; J gene: TRBJ2-7; V gene: TRBV28; CDR3 DNA: TGTGCCAGCAGCATGACAGGTTTCCTTTCCTACGAGCAGTACTTC; CDR3 protein: CASSMTGFLSYEQYF
CDR3 length: 13; clone size: many; D gene: NA; J gene: TRBJ1-2; V gene: TRBV5-1; CDR3 DNA: TGCGCCAGCAGCTTTGGGGAAATCTATGGCTACACCTTC; CDR3 protein: CASSFGEIYGYTF
CDR3 length: 13; clone size: many; D gene: NA; J gene: TRBJ2-3; V gene: TRBV20-1; CDR3 DNA: TGCAGTGCTATTCCCCCAGGGGTGGATACGCAGTATTTT; CDR3 protein: CSAIPPGVDTQYF
CDR3 length: 17; clone size: NA; D gene: TRBD2; J gene: TRBJ2-7; V gene: TRBV6-1; CDR3 DNA: TGTGCCAGCAGTGAATCTGGACTAGCGGGAGTCCCCTACGAGCAGTACTTC; CDR3 protein: CASSESGLAGVPYEQYF
CDR3 length: 13; clone size: many; D gene: NA; J gene: TRBJ2-5; V gene: TRBV4-1; CDR3 DNA: TGCGCCAGCAGCCAAGTACGGGTAGAGACCCAGTACTTC; CDR3 protein: CASSQVRVETQYF
CDR3 length: 16; clone size: few; D gene: TRBD1; J gene: TRBJ1-1; V gene: TRBV27; CDR3 DNA: TGTGCCAGCAGTTTGTGGGAGGGGGCGAAGGTCGCTGAAGCTTTCTTT; CDR3 protein: CASSLWEGAKVAEAFF
CDR3 length: 16; clone size: NA; D gene: NA; J gene: TRBJ1-2; V gene: TRBV5-1; CDR3 DNA: TGCGCCAGCAGCCCCACTAACAGGGAACTCCTCTATGGCTACACCTTC; CDR3 protein: CASSPTNRELLYGYTF
CDR3 length: 15; clone size: NA; D gene: TRBD1; J gene: TRBJ2-7; V gene: TRBV14; CDR3 DNA: TGTGCCAGCAGCCGTTTAACAGGGGAAGTCGACGAGCAGTACTTC; CDR3 protein: CASSRLTGEVDEQYF